Below, 11 T cell receptor beta chains from the same sample are listed, as sequenced in a study of T cell responses to AZD1222 COVID-19 vaccine. The repertoire was sequenced with immunoSEQ multiplex PCR; TCRdb's copy has only in-frame clones and lacks some. This sample has about 190,000 clones, with approximately 90% found just once. The material was peripheral blood, obtained on day 0 of AZD1222 vaccination. These receptors all come from an adult in good health.

The J gene is TRBJ1-2, the V gene TRBV5-5, with D uncertain. The germline V gene encodes CDR1 SGHKS and CDR2 YYEKEE (reference sequence). The CDR3 is made up of 13 amino acids. V was clipped by 2 bases and J by 1 base, with 6 bases between them. The chain's CDR3 is CASSFKSNYGYTF. The CDR3 DNA reads as TGTGCCAGCAGCTTTAAGAGTAACTATGGCTACACCTTC. Based on the CDR3 plus reference TRBV5-5 and TRBJ1-2, the full variable domain is DAGVTQSPTHLIKTRGQQVTLRCSPISGHKSVSWYQQVLGQGPQFIFQYYEKEERGRGNFPDRFSARQFPNYSSELNVNALLLGDSALYLCASSFKSNYGYTFGSGTRLTVV.

The CDR3 loop is CASSLPAGGSYNEQFF. The CDR3 DNA reads TGCGCCAGCAGCTTGCCCGCGGGAGGCTCCTACAATGAGCAGTTCTTC. The rearrangement joins TRBV5-1 to TRBJ2-1, with TRBD2 identical over 8 bases. J lost 0 bases, V lost 1 base, and 3 bases had no gene match. The CDR3 is made up of 16 amino acids. Germline V CDR1 and CDR2: SGHRS, YFSETQ. Combining the CDR3 with reference TRBV5-1 and TRBJ2-1 gives the whole variable domain KAGVTQTPRYLIKTRGQQVTLSCSPISGHRSVSWYQQTPGQGLQFLFEYFSETQRNKGNFPGRFSGRQFSNSRSEMNVSTLELGDSALYLCASSLPAGGSYNEQFFGPGTRLTVL.

Details on this clone: The identical CDR3 is also encoded by other nucleotide sequences in the sample. The chain carries TRBV5-1 and TRBJ2-7, with D maybe TRBD1 (5 bases). V was trimmed by 3 bases and J by 0 bases, leaving 10 bases between them. The CDR3 loop spans 14 amino acids. Germline V gene data show CDR1 as SGHRS and CDR2 as YFSETQ. The CDR3, as DNA: TGCGCCAGCAGCTCTGGACAAAGCTCCTACGAGCAGTACTTC. This sequence encodes CASSSGQSSYEQYF.

This chain uses TRBV5-6 with TRBJ1-4; D is unresolved. V was trimmed by 3 bases and J by 3 bases, leaving 15 bases between them. The CDR3 has 16 amino acids. The germline V gene has CDR1 SGHDT and CDR2 YYEEEE. The CDR3 spells CASSSLSELANEKLFF. Here the CDR3 DNA reads TGTGCCAGCAGCTCGCTCTCGGAATTAGCTAATGAAAAACTGTTTTTT. The full variable domain, with the rest looked up from reference TRBV5-6 and TRBJ1-4, is DAGVTQSPTHLIKTRGQQVTLRCSPKSGHDTVSWYQQALGQGPQFIFQYYEEEERQRGNFPDRFSGHQFPNYSSELNVNALLLGDSALYLCASSSLSELANEKLFFGSGTQLSVL.

Only one count was recorded for this clone. The CDR3 sequence is CASSIGPRGNQPQHF. Written as DNA, the CDR3 is TGTGCCAGTAGTATAGGACCGCGAGGAAATCAGCCCCAGCATTTT. The chain has TRBV19 and TRBJ1-5; D not certain. V dropped 1 base and J dropped 4 bases, with 11 bases sitting between them. The CDR3 contains 15 residues. Germline V gene lookup returns CDR1 LNHDA and CDR2 SQIVND (reference sequence). The whole variable domain, filled in from reference TRBV19 and TRBJ1-5, reads DGGITQSPKYLFRKEGQNVTLSCEQNLNHDAMYWYRQDPGQGLRLIYYSQIVNDFQKGDIAEGYSVSREKKESFPLTVTSAQKNPTAFYLCASSIGPRGNQPQHFGDGTRLSIL.

V usage is TRBV7-2 and J usage is TRBJ2-1, with 8 nucleotides matching TRBD1. The CDR3 totals 13 residues. Trimming removed 1 base from V and 7 bases from J; junction bases left unmatched: 0. The V gene's germline CDR1 is SGHTA and CDR2 FQGNSA. The CDR3 is CASSLGTGNEQFF. Written as DNA, the CDR3 is TGTGCCAGCAGCTTAGGGACAGGGAATGAGCAGTTCTTC.

V is TRBV27 and J is TRBJ2-1; possibly TRBD1 for D (5 bases). This CDR3 region has 14 residues. Germline-derived CDR1 and CDR2 are MNHEY and SMNVEV (reference sequence). Trimming shortened V by 3 bases and J by 5 bases, and 11 bases separated the two germline ends. The CDR3 DNA reads TGTGCCAGCAGTTTCGTGCCAGGGAACAATGAGCAGTTCTTC. It yields the protein CASSFVPGNNEQFF.

This clone was counted once. The chain couples TRBV12-3 or TRBV12-4 to TRBJ2-3, with a tentative D call TRBD1 (6 bases). This CDR3 has 13 residues. V lost 8 bases to trimming and J lost 3 bases, with 12 bases between them. The CDR3 reads CASRWTATDTQYF. CDR3 bases: TGTGCCAGCCGATGGACAGCTACAGATACGCAGTATTTT.

The CDR3 region is CASSLPRTNYNEQFF. The CDR3 DNA reads TGTGCCAGCAGCTTGCCCCGGACTAACTACAATGAGCAGTTCTTC. The chain employs TRBV5-4 and TRBJ2-1; D is perhaps TRBD2 (6 bases). Trimming removed 1 base from V and 3 bases from J, with 11 bases in between. Germline CDR1 reads SGHNT; CDR2 reads YYREEE (reference sequence). The CDR3 runs to 15 residues.

The V and J genes are TRBV27 and TRBJ2-3; D assignment may be TRBD1 or TRBD2 (5 bases each). Germline V gene data show CDR1 as MNHEY and CDR2 as SMNVEV (reference sequence). This CDR3 is 16 amino acids long. Trimming took off 5 bases at V and 3 bases at J, with 18 bases between the two ends. The CDR3 region has the DNA TGTGCCAGCAGTCGCCCCCCGGGGCTTGCTACAGATACGCAGTATTTT. Its protein product is CASSRPPGLATDTQYF.

V is TRBV12-3 or TRBV12-4 and J is TRBJ1-2, with D perhaps TRBD1 (6 bases). V gave up 5 bases and J gave up 8 bases, with 15 bases separating them. This CDR3 region has 13 residues. The CDR3 spells CASSQGPLGGYTF. For the CDR3, the DNA is TGTGCCAGCAGTCAGGGGCCGCTCGGGGGCTACACCTTC.